The 12 T cell receptor beta chains presented below share a single source sample, sequenced in a study of blood T cell repertoires in COVID-19. Sequencing used immunoSEQ multiplex PCR; TCRdb keeps in-frame clones, though not all of them. Of 180,000 or so clones in the sample, 90% were seen once. The sample taken for sequencing was peripheral blood. Receptor source: a man aged 45-65 years with acute or convalescent COVID-19.

The chain links TRBV7-2 to TRBJ2-5, with D tentatively TRBD1 (8 bases). Per germline, CDR1 SGHTA and CDR2 FQGNSA. Trimming stripped 3 bases from V and 1 base from J, with 15 bases between. This CDR3 has 16 residues. The CDR3 is CASSLGGTGGQETQYF. The DNA for the CDR3 is TGTGCCAGCAGCTTGGGGGGGACAGGCGGCCAAGAGACCCAGTACTTC.

Here the CDR3 DNA reads TGTGCCAGCAGCTTAGGACTAGCGGGGGATCTTTCCTACAATGAGCAGTTCTTC. This sequence encodes CASSLGLAGDLSYNEQFF. The V call is TRBV7-9, the J call TRBJ2-1; 12 nucleotides line up with TRBD2. CDR1 and CDR2 (germline): SEHNR, FQNEAQ (reference sequence). There are 18 residues in the CDR3. J gave up 1 base and V 1 base, and 5 bases lay outside the gene matches.

This sequence joins TRBV5-1 and TRBJ1-5; D is unclear. V was trimmed by 0 bases and J by 5 bases, leaving 9 bases between them. CDR3 length: 14 amino acids. Germline CDR1 SGHRS, CDR2 YFSETQ. The CDR3 nucleotides are TGCGCCAGCAGCTTGGAGGGAGGTGATCAGCCCCAGCATTTT. Translating it yields CASSLEGGDQPQHF.

The rearrangement links TRBV12-3 or TRBV12-4 to TRBJ2-1, with TRBD2 identical over 7 bases. CDR3 size: 13 residues. The V segment lost 11 bases and the J segment 4 bases; nucleotides outside the gene matches: 8. The CDR3 loop is CAVRVAGYNEQFF. CDR3 in DNA: TGTGCCGTGCGTGTAGCGGGTTACAATGAGCAGTTCTTC.

J is TRBJ1-2 and V is TRBV6-5; possibly TRBD1 for D (6 bases). Germline V CDR1 and CDR2: MNHEY, SVGAGI. The CDR3 totals 16 residues. V was trimmed by 2 bases and J by 6 bases, leaving 19 bases between them. The CDR3 loop reads CASSYSGGAGGDGYTF. The CDR3 DNA is TGTGCCAGCAGTTACAGTGGGGGCGCTGGGGGAGATGGCTACACCTTC.

The chain recombines TRBV30 with TRBJ2-5; the match to TRBD2 covers 13 bases. From germline, CDR1 is GTSNPN and CDR2 SVGIG (reference sequence). CDR3 size: 18 residues. The trim removed 0 bases at V and 5 bases at J, leaving 12 bases unmatched. CDR3 residues: CAWSVWTSGGPRGETQYF. The CDR3 region has the DNA TGTGCCTGGAGTGTGTGGACTAGCGGGGGCCCTAGGGGGGAGACCCAGTACTTC.

The chain recombines TRBV5-4 with TRBJ2-5; the D is unclear. The CDR3 length is 14 residues. V was clipped by 0 bases and J by 0 bases, with 6 bases between them. Germline loops: CDR1 SGHNT, CDR2 YYREEE (reference sequence). The CDR3 sequence is CASSLGPDQETQYF. The CDR3 coding sequence is TGTGCCAGCAGCTTGGGGCCAGACCAAGAGACCCAGTACTTC.

The genes are TRBV18 and TRBJ1-1; a possible D gene is TRBD1 (6 bases). V shed 3 bases and J shed 5 bases, with 10 bases lying between them. This CDR3 has 13 amino acids. Per the germline V gene, CDR1 is KGHSH and CDR2 is LQKENI. The CDR3 DNA follows: TGTGCCAGCTCACCCGGACAGCATACTGAAGCTTTCTTT. Its translation is CASSPGQHTEAFF.

This chain connects TRBV27 to TRBJ1-2; TRBD1 might be the D (6 bases). Deletions cut 5 bases from V and 8 bases from J, with 15 bases between. Germline V gene sequence: CDR1 MNHEY, CDR2 SMNVEV (reference sequence). The CDR3 runs 13 residues. CDR3 amino acids: CASSPTRDTGYTF. The DNA for the CDR3 is TGTGCCAGCAGTCCCACCCGGGACACCGGCTACACCTTC.

The sample holds a few counts of this clone. This chain connects TRBV10-3 to TRBJ1-1; maybe TRBD1 (6 bases). V lost 5 bases and J 3 bases, leaving 16 bases between the germline ends. The CDR3 contains 15 residues. CDR1 and CDR2 from the germline V gene are ENHRY and SYGVKD. CDR3 DNA sequence: TGTGCCATCAGTCCGAGGGTAGGGGGAGACACTGAAGCTTTCTTT. This encodes CAISPRVGGDTEAFF.

V gene TRBV5-6 combines with J gene TRBJ1-2, with no clear D. The V gene's germline CDR1 is SGHDT and CDR2 YYEEEE. The CDR3 sequence is 13 residues long. With 0 bases removed from V and 6 bases from J, the gap between germline ends came to 9 bases. The CDR3 spells CASSLVRSDGYTF. The CDR3, as DNA: TGTGCCAGCAGCTTGGTACGTAGTGATGGCTACACCTTC.

The V and J genes are TRBV30 and TRBJ1-1, with D hard to call. The CDR3 length is 14 residues. V shed 4 bases and J shed 4 bases, with 16 bases lying between them. Germline CDR1 GTSNPN, CDR2 SVGIG (reference sequence). DNA for the CDR3: TGTGCCTGGACCCAAGACACCCTGCCCACTGAAGCTTTCTTT. Translated: CAWTQDTLPTEAFF.